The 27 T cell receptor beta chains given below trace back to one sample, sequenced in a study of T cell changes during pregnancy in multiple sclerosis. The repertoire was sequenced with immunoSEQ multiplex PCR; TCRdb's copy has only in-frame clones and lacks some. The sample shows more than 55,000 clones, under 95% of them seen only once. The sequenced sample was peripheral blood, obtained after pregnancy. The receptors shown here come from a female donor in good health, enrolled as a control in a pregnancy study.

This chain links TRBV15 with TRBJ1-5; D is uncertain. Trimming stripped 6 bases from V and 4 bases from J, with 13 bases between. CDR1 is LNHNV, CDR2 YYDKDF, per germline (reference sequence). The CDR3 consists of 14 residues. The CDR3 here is CATREGQTNQPQHF. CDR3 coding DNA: TGTGCCACCAGAGAGGGTCAGACTAATCAGCCCCAGCATTTT. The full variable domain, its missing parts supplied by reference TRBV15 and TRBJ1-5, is DAMVIQNPRYQVTQFGKPVTLSCSQTLNHNVMYWYQQKSSQAPKLLFHYYDKDFNNEADTPDNFQSRRPNTSFCFLDIRSPGLGDTAMYLCATREGQTNQPQHFGDGTRLSIL.

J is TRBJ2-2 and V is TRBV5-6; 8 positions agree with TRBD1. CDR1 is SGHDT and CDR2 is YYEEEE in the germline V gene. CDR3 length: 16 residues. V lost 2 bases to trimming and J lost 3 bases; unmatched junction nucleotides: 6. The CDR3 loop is CASSFAGQAYTGELFF. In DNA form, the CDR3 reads TGTGCCAGCAGCTTTGCGGGACAGGCCTACACCGGGGAGCTGTTTTTT. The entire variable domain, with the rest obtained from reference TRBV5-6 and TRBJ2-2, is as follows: DAGVTQSPTHLIKTRGQQVTLRCSPKSGHDTVSWYQQALGQGPQFIFQYYEEEERQRGNFPDRFSGHQFPNYSSELNVNALLLGDSALYLCASSFAGQAYTGELFFGEGSRLTVL.

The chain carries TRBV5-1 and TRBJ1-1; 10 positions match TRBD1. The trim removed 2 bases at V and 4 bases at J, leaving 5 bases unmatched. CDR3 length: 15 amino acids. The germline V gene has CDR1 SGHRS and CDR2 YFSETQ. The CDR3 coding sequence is TGCGCCAGCAGCTTCGGGACAGGGGCTGGCACTGAAGCTTTCTTT. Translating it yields CASSFGTGAGTEAFF.

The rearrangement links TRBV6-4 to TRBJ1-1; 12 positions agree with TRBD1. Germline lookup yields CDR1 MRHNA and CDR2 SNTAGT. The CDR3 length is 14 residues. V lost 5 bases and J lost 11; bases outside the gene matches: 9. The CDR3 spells CASSPTPGQGAAFF. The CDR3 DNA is TGTGCCAGCAGTCCTACTCCGGGACAGGGGGCTGCTTTCTTT.

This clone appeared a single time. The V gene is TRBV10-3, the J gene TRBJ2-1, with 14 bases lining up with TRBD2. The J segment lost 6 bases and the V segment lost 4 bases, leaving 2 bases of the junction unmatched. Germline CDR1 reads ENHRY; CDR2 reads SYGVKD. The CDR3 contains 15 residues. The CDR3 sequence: CAISVTSGRANEQFF. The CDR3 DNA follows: TGTGCCATCAGTGTGACTAGCGGGAGGGCCAATGAGCAGTTCTTC.

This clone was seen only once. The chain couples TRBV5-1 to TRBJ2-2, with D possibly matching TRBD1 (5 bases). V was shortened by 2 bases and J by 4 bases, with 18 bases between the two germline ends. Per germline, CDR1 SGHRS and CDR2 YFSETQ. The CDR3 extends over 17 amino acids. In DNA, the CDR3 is TGCGCCAGCAGCTTATTTGAAGGGGCCCGGGCCACCGGGGAGCTGTTTTTT. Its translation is CASSLFEGARATGELFF.

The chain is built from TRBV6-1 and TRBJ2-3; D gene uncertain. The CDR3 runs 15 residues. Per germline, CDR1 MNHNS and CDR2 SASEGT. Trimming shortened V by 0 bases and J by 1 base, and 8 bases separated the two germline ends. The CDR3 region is CASSEAARGTDTQYF. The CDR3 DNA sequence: TGTGCCAGCAGTGAAGCCGCCCGGGGCACAGATACGCAGTATTTT.

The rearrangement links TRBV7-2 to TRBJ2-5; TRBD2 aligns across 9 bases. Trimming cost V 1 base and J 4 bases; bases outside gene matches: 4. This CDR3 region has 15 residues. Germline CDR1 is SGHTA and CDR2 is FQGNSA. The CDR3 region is CASSLVAGGPETQYF. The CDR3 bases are TGTGCCAGCAGCTTAGTGGCGGGGGGGCCAGAGACCCAGTACTTC.

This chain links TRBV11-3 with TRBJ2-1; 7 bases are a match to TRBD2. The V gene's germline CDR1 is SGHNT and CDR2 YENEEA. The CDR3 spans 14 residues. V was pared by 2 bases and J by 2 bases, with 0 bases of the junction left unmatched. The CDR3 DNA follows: TGTGCCAGCAGCTTAACTAGCGCCTACAATGAGCAGTTCTTC. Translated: CASSLTSAYNEQFF.

The CDR3: CASVGAGYGGYTF. CDR3 bases: TGTGCCAGCGTTGGGGCCGGGTATGGTGGCTACACCTTC. The V and J genes are TRBV5-8 and TRBJ1-2; the D gene is possibly TRBD1 (5 bases). CDR3 length equals 13 residues. Per the germline V gene, CDR1 is SGHTS and CDR2 is YDEGEE. Trimming cost V 7 bases and J 7 bases, with 17 bases left between them.

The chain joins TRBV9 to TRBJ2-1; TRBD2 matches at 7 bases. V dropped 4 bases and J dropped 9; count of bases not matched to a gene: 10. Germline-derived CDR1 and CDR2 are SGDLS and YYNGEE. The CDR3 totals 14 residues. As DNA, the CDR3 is TGTGCCAGCAGCCCCCGGCTAGCGGTTATTGAGCAGTTCTTC. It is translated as CASSPRLAVIEQFF.

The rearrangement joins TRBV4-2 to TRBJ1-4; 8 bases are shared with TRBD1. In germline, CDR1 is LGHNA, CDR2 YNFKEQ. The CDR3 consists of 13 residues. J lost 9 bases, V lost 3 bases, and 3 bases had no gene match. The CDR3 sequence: CASSQGDRKKLFF. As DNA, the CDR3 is TGTGCCAGCAGCCAGGGGGACAGGAAAAAACTGTTTTTT.

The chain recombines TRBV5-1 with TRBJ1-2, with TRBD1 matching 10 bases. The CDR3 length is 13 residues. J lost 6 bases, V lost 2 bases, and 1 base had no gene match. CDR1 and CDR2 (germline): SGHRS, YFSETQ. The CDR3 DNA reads TGCGCCAGCAGCTTCGACAGGGGGCATGGCTACACCTTC. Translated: CASSFDRGHGYTF.

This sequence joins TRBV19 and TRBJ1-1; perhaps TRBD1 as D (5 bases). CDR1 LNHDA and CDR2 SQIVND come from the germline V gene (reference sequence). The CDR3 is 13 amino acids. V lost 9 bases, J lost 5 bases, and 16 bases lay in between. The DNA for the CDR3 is TGTGCCAGCTGCTACTGGGGGGGGACTGAAGCTTTCTTT. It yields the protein CASCYWGGTEAFF.

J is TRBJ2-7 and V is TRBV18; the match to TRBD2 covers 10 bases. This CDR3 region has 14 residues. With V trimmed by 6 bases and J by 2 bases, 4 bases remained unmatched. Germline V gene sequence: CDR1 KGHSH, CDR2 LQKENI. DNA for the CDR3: TGTGCCAGCTCGCGACTAGCGGGTCCCTACGAGCAGTACTTC. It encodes CASSRLAGPYEQYF. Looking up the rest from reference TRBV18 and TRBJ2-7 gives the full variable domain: NAGVMQNPRHLVRRRGQEARLRCSPMKGHSHVYWYRQLPEEGLKFMVYLQKENIIDESGMPKERFSAEFPKEGPSILRIQQVVRGDSAAYFCASSRLAGPYEQYFGPGTRLTVT.

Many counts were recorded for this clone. The CDR3 region is CASSLRLAGLKRGEQFF. The CDR3 bases are TGTGCCAGCAGTTTACGACTAGCGGGATTAAAAAGGGGTGAGCAGTTCTTC. J is TRBJ2-1 and V is TRBV28; 11 bases match TRBD2. Germline V lookup: CDR1 MDHEN, CDR2 SYDVKM. The CDR3 length is 17 residues. Germline trimming cut 2 bases from V and 9 bases from J; bases unmatched to any gene: 12.

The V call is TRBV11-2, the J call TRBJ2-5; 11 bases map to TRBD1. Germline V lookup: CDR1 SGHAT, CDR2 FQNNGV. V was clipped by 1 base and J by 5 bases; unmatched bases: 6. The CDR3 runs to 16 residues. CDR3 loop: CASSLVRTGGLETQYF. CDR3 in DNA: TGTGCCAGCAGCTTAGTTCGGACAGGGGGCTTGGAGACCCAGTACTTC.

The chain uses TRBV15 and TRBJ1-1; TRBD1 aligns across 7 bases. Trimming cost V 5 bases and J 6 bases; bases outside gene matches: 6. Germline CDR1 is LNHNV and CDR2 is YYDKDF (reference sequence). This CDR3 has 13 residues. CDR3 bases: TGTGCCACCAGCGAGCAGGGGGTTCCTGAAGCTTTCTTT. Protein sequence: CATSEQGVPEAFF.

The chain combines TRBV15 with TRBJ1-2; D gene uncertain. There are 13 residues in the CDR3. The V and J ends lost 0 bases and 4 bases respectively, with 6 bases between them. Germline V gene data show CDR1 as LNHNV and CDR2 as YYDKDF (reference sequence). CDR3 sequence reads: CATSRDLGYGYTF. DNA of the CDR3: TGTGCCACCAGCAGAGATCTAGGCTATGGCTACACCTTC.

CDR3 sequence reads: CASSDTGGGNTIYF. The CDR3, as DNA: TGTGCCAGCAGTGACACAGGCGGCGGAAACACCATATATTTT. V usage is TRBV2 and J usage is TRBJ1-3; D may be TRBD1 (5 bases). Trimming removed 3 bases from V and 4 bases from J, with 10 bases in between. CDR3 size: 14 residues. Germline V gene data show CDR1 as SNHLY and CDR2 as FYNNEI. The whole variable domain, remainder taken from reference TRBV2 and TRBJ1-3, is EPEVTQTPSHQVTQMGQEVILRCVPISNHLYFYWYRQILGQKVEFLVSFYNNEISEKSEIFDDQFSVERPDGSNFTLKIRSTKLEDSAMYFCASSDTGGGNTIYFGEGSWLTVV.

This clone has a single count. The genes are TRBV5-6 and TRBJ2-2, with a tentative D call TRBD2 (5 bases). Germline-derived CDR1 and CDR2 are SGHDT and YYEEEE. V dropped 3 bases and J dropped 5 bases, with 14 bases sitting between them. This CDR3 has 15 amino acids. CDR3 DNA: TGTGCCAGCAGCTGGCGGGTCAGCTCAACCGGGGAGCTGTTTTTT. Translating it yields CASSWRVSSTGELFF.

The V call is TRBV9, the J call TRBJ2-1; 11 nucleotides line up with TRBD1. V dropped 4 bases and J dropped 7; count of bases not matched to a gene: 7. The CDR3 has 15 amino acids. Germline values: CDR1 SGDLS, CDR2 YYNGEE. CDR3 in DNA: TGTGCCAGCAGCCCCTATGGGACAGGGGGGAATGAGCAGTTCTTC. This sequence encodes CASSPYGTGGNEQFF.

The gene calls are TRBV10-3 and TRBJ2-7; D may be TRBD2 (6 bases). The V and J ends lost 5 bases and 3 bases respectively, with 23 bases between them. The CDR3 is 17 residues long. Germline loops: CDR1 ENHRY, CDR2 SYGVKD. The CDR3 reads CAISPLRRTTGGYEQYF. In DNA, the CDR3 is TGTGCCATCAGTCCCCTTCGACGGACCACCGGGGGCTACGAGCAGTACTTC.

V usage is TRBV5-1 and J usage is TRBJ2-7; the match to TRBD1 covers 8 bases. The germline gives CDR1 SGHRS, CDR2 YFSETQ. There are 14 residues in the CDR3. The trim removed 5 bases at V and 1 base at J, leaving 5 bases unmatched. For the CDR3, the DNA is TGCGCCAGCAGGTTAGGGGACAGGTCCTACGAGCAGTACTTC. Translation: CASRLGDRSYEQYF.

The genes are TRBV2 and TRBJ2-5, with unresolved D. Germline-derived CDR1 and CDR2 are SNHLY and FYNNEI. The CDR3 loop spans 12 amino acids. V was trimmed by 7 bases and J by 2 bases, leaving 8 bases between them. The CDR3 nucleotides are TGTGCCAGCACACGAGAACAAGAGACCCAGTACTTC. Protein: CASTREQETQYF.

This chain's CDR3 is CASSYEAGAYNEQFF. The DNA of the CDR3 is TGTGCCAGCAGTTACGAAGCGGGAGCCTACAATGAGCAGTTCTTC. The gene calls are TRBV6-5 and TRBJ2-1, with 8 bases fitting TRBD2. CDR3 length: 15 residues. The V gene end was trimmed by 2 bases and the J gene end by 2 bases; junction bases not matched to a gene: 2. CDR1 and CDR2 from the germline V gene are MNHEY and SVGAGI.

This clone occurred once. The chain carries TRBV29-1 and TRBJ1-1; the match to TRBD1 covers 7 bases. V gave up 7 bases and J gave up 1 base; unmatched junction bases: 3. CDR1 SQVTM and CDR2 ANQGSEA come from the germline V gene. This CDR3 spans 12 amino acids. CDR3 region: CSGGQQNTEAFF. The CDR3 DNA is TGCAGCGGGGGACAGCAGAACACTGAAGCTTTCTTT.